Given below is one T cell receptor beta chain in context. What it binds is not known. The data derive from a study of T cell repertoires in cytomegalovirus infection. Looking at the study overall: Based on public TCR beta signatures, there were indications of CMV infection and of a matching HLA type. Whole-study results and caveats: Ex vivo, HLA-C-restricted CMV-specific TCR beta clonotypes prevailed over the rest of the response. Based on cumulative public TCR beta family frequency, carriers of CMV plus the relevant HLA were identified.

TCRdb itself ran the reads through MiXCR, one entry per CDR3 protein. This table holds more than 250,000 distinct CDR3 sequences, approximately 14% found once. The CDR3 consists of 15 residues. Germline V gene data show CDR1 as SEHNR and CDR2 as FQNEAQ (reference sequence). V was clipped by 1 base and J by 9 bases, with 18 bases between them. The sample comprised PBMCs. V is TRBV7-9 and J is TRBJ1-1, with D uncertain. This receptor was identified in a human donor in good health (CMV status not recorded). Some clones in this sample may be carry-over from other donors' samples. In nucleotides, the CDR3 is TGTGCCAGCAGCTTAGTTACGCCTCGATCTGGGAAAGCTTTCTTT. As protein: CASSLVTPRSGKAFF.